This TCR beta chain is drawn from a study of identical twins. This CDR3 has 15 amino acids. CDR1 and CDR2 (germline): SGHTA, FQGNSA. V lost 0 bases and J lost 6; bases outside the gene matches: 6. Study-level results: Memory repertoires showed no such pattern, whereas abundant cord blood beta clonotypes carried fewer insertions. Donors were not followed over many years; analysis was cross-sectional.

Only a few counts were recorded for this clonotype. Its target is not known. Template switching added a universal primer binding site, and final cDNA carried unique molecular identifiers. TCRdb redid the calling of the 5' RACE reads with MiXCR, one entry per CDR3 protein. The sample holds approximately 1.8 million distinct CDR3 sequences, under 35% seen once. The sequencing sample was made of cord blood. This receptor was obtained from a newborn girl in good health. This sequence joins TRBV7-2 and TRBJ2-7; 9 bases line up with TRBD1. DNA for the CDR3: TGTGCCAGCAGCTTAGCGACCGGACAGGGGTTCGAGCAGTACTTC. Translated, it gives CASSLATGQGFEQYF. Supplemented by reference TRBV7-2 and TRBJ2-7, the full variable domain reads GAGVSQSPSNKVTEKGKDVELRCDPISGHTALYWYRQSLGQGLEFLIYFQGNSAPDKSGLPSDRFSAERTGGSVSTLTIQRTQQEDSAVYLCASSLATGQGFEQYFGPGTRLTVT.